This TCR beta chain was observed in a study of T cells after yellow fever vaccination. Study summary: Fractions of low cell number were prepared using SMART-Seq v4 Ultra Low Input.

Overall study results and limits: In post-booster samples, most primary-vaccination clones reappeared (roughly 96% CD4, 88% CD8). Faster peaking, at day 5 versus 15, marked a secondary response that was weaker.

V lost 4 bases, J lost 7 bases, and 8 bases stayed unmatched. The CDR3 spans 14 residues. CDR1 LGHNA and CDR2 YSLEER come from the germline V gene. 5'RACE template switching added a universal primer site and UMIs to TCR cDNA. From the 5' RACE reads, TCRdb called clonotypes with MiXCR, one entry per CDR3 protein. The table has under 250,000 distinct CDR3 sequences, 6.9% seen once. This clonotype was recorded many times. Its antigen is still unknown. V is TRBV4-3 and J is TRBJ1-2; 8 nucleotides align to TRBD1. The sequenced sample was CD4+ T cells sorted from PBMCs, obtained 15 days after the yellow fever booster vaccination. The sequence derives from a man aged 30 to 39 who received the YFV17D yellow fever vaccine. The CDR3 DNA is TGCGCCAGCAGCCGATCGGACAGGGATAGTGGCTACACCTTC. Protein sequence: CASSRSDRDSGYTF.